Following are 22 T cell receptor beta chains from one sample sequenced in a study of shared T cell receptors in the human thymus. The data were produced by immunoSEQ multiplex PCR, yet TCRdb's version contains in-frame clones alone and is incomplete. The sample has roughly 550,000 clones, 75% to 85% seen once; the top ten hold approximately 0.013%. This sample was also put to use in a study of human thymus T cells.

The sequencing sample was made of thymocytes. These receptors were collected from a boy under three years old with a congenital heart defect.

CDR3 residues: CASSPKNTGELFF. Written as DNA, the CDR3 is TGTGCCAGCAGTCCTAAGAACACCGGGGAGCTGTTTTTT. The chain couples TRBV6-1 to TRBJ2-2; no clear D gene. Trimming stripped 5 bases from V and 1 base from J, with 5 bases between. Germline V gene lookup returns CDR1 MNHNS and CDR2 SASEGT. This CDR3 is 13 amino acids long.

V is TRBV7-3 and J is TRBJ2-5; a weak D match, TRBD2 (6 bases). Trimming shortened V by 3 bases and J by 3 bases, and 11 bases separated the two germline ends. This CDR3 region has 14 residues. The germline V gene encodes CDR1 SGHTA and CDR2 FQGTGA. The CDR3 region has the DNA TGTGCCAGCAGCTTTGGTCGGGAGAAAGAGACCCAGTACTTC. This gives the protein CASSFGREKETQYF.

The genes are TRBV28 and TRBJ1-1; perhaps TRBD1 as D (5 bases). Germline V gene sequence: CDR1 MDHEN, CDR2 SYDVKM. The V end was cut by 5 bases, the J end by 4 bases, with 20 bases between. This CDR3 has 16 amino acids. The CDR3 nucleotides read TGTGCCAGCAGTCCAAGACAGCCAGTCGAGTCCACTGAAGCTTTCTTT. Encoded protein: CASSPRQPVESTEAFF. The full variable domain, with the rest looked up from reference TRBV28 and TRBJ1-1, is DVKVTQSSRYLVKRTGEKVFLECVQDMDHENMFWYRQDPGLGLRLIYFSYDVKMKEKGDIPEGYSVSREKKERFSLILESASTNQTSMYLCASSPRQPVESTEAFFGQGTRLTVV.

The rearrangement joins TRBV4-1 to TRBJ2-7; maybe TRBD2 (5 bases). Germline assignment: CDR1 MGHRA and CDR2 YSYEKL. The CDR3 sequence is 16 residues long. Trimming left V 2 bases short and J 4 bases short, with 18 bases between. CDR3 protein: CASSQTGGRSRYEQYF. In DNA form, the CDR3 reads TGCGCCAGCAGCCAAACCGGAGGCCGCTCGAGGTACGAGCAGTACTTC.

V usage is TRBV6-4 and J usage is TRBJ2-3, with D perhaps matching TRBD1 (6 bases). The germline gives CDR1 MRHNA, CDR2 SNTAGT. With 3 bases removed from V and 1 base from J, the gap between germline ends came to 11 bases. This CDR3 comprises 15 residues. The CDR3 sequence: CASSDWGRGTDTQYF. In nucleotides, the CDR3 is TGTGCCAGCAGTGATTGGGGGCGAGGCACAGATACGCAGTATTTT.

This chain connects TRBV6-5 to TRBJ2-5; a weak D match, TRBD1 (5 bases). In germline, CDR1 is MNHEY, CDR2 SVGAGI. The CDR3 covers 14 residues. Trimming stripped 5 bases from V and 5 bases from J, with 15 bases between. The CDR3 DNA reads TGTGCCAGCAGTCCGACCAGGGTTGGGGAGACCCAGTACTTC. Its protein product is CASSPTRVGETQYF.

The CDR3 bases are TGTGCCAGCAGTTGTCGCGGGGACGGTTCTAATGAAAAACTGTTTTTT. As protein: CASSCRGDGSNEKLFF. The chain joins TRBV27 to TRBJ1-4, with D tentatively TRBD1 (5 bases). Germline CDR1 and CDR2: MNHEY and SMNVEV (reference sequence). This CDR3 is built from 16 residues. The ends were cut back, 4 bases at V and 3 bases at J, with 15 bases in the middle.

This clone was observed a few times. The chain has TRBV28 and TRBJ1-2; TRBD1 aligns across 9 bases. V was pared by 1 base and J by 3 bases, with 3 bases of the junction left unmatched. The CDR3 runs to 15 residues. Germline CDR1 and CDR2: MDHEN and SYDVKM. This chain's CDR3 is CASSLLGQGYYGYTF. DNA of the CDR3: TGTGCCAGCAGTTTATTGGGACAGGGTTACTATGGCTACACCTTC.

The chain combines TRBV7-9 with TRBJ2-7, with a tentative D call TRBD1 (6 bases). Trimming stripped 5 bases from V and 3 bases from J, with 14 bases between. The V gene's germline CDR1 is SEHNR and CDR2 FQNEAQ (reference sequence). There are 14 residues in the CDR3. Written as DNA, the CDR3 is TGTGCCAGCAGCCAGGGGCCACTGGACTACGAGCAGTACTTC. Translating it yields CASSQGPLDYEQYF.

The chain links TRBV4-1 to TRBJ2-1; 7 bases agree with TRBD1. The CDR3 runs 13 residues. Trimming removed 3 bases from V and 10 bases from J; junction bases left unmatched: 6. The germline gives CDR1 MGHRA, CDR2 YSYEKL. The CDR3 reads CASSHTGAGEQFF. CDR3 coding DNA: TGCGCCAGCAGCCATACAGGGGCAGGGGAGCAGTTCTTC.

The J gene is TRBJ1-2, the V gene TRBV7-3; D remains unclear. Trimming stripped 5 bases from V and 8 bases from J, with 15 bases between. CDR1 is SGHTA, CDR2 FQGTGA, per germline. The CDR3 is made up of 13 amino acids. CDR3 DNA sequence: TGTGCCAGCAGCCCCCCTTCTCGGAGGGGCTACACCTTC. It translates to CASSPPSRRGYTF.

This chain uses TRBV14 with TRBJ1-2; D gene uncertain. Trimming stripped 0 bases from V and 4 bases from J, with 12 bases between. Germline V gene data show CDR1 as SGHDN and CDR2 as FVKESK. This CDR3 comprises 15 residues. In DNA, the CDR3 is TGTGCCAGCAGCCAAGATTCCTTGAACAGCTATGGCTACACCTTC. Protein: CASSQDSLNSYGYTF.

The chain has TRBV6-4 and TRBJ2-3; D may be TRBD2 (6 bases). CDR3 size: 15 residues. V lost 2 bases and J 0 bases, leaving 9 bases between the germline ends. Germline CDR1 is MRHNA and CDR2 is SNTAGT. CDR3 DNA sequence: TGTGCCAGCAGTGACCGGGGGAAGAGCACAGATACGCAGTATTTT. It is translated as CASSDRGKSTDTQYF.

The gene calls are TRBV20-1 and TRBJ2-1; no clear D. Germline V gene sequence: CDR1 DFQATT, CDR2 SNEGSKA (reference sequence). The CDR3 is 10 amino acids. The CDR3 bases are TGCACCCGAGCTGGCAATGAGCAGTTCTTC. This translates into CTRAGNEQFF.

This sequence joins TRBV4-3 and TRBJ2-2, with a tentative D call TRBD2 (5 bases). The CDR3 runs 18 residues. Trimming left V 4 bases short and J 4 bases short, with 22 bases between. Germline-derived CDR1 and CDR2 are LGHNA and YSLEER. CDR3: CASSLTEHGKGSTGELFF. In DNA, the CDR3 is TGCGCCAGCAGCCTAACCGAACACGGGAAAGGGAGCACCGGGGAGCTGTTTTTT.

This rearrangement joins TRBV6-1 to TRBJ2-2; 9 bases fit TRBD1. Germline V gene sequence: CDR1 MNHNS, CDR2 SASEGT. With 11 bases clipped from V and 5 bases from J, the junction kept 9 bases outside the gene matches. CDR3 length: 14 amino acids. The CDR3 spells CAPPRTGVTGELFF. The CDR3 DNA sequence: TGTGCCCCTCCCAGGACAGGGGTTACCGGGGAGCTGTTTTTT.

This rearrangement joins TRBV27 to TRBJ2-7; 9 bases map to TRBD1. Germline lookup yields CDR1 MNHEY and CDR2 SMNVEV (reference sequence). This CDR3 region has 18 residues. Trimming cost V 5 bases and J 5 bases; bases outside gene matches: 19. The CDR3 loop reads CASSPPGADRGKVNEQYF. CDR3 nucleotides: TGTGCCAGCAGTCCTCCCGGCGCAGACAGGGGGAAGGTTAACGAGCAGTACTTC.

This clone has just one count. The genes are TRBV6-5 and TRBJ2-1; 11 bases agree with TRBD1. CDR1 and CDR2 from the germline V gene are MNHEY and SVGAGI. V was pared by 5 bases and J by 15 bases, with 12 bases of the junction left unmatched. The CDR3 runs 14 residues. The CDR3 bases are TGTGCCAGCAGTGCGGACAGGGGGCTCCCGAAGCGGTTCTTC. Its translation: CASSADRGLPKRFF.

The J gene is TRBJ2-4, the V gene TRBV19; 8 nucleotides agree with TRBD2. Germline V gives CDR1 LNHDA, CDR2 SQIVND (reference sequence). V gave up 7 bases and J gave up 1 base; unmatched junction bases: 9. CDR3 size: 16 residues. CDR3 sequence (DNA): TGTGCCAGTACCCTCCGGGGGGGGTTGGCCAAAAACATTCAGTACTTC. This sequence encodes CASTLRGGLAKNIQYF.

This chain joins TRBV7-8 and TRBJ1-1; D gene uncertain. This CDR3 region has 15 residues. Germline values: CDR1 SGHVS, CDR2 FQNEAQ. V shed 0 bases and J shed 3 bases, with 11 bases lying between them. The CDR3 sequence: CASSLALGEDTEAFF. In nucleotides, the CDR3 is TGTGCCAGCAGCTTAGCGTTAGGCGAGGACACTGAAGCTTTCTTT. The variable domain in full, completed from reference TRBV7-8 and TRBJ1-1, reads GAGVSQSPRYKVAKRGQDVALRCDPISGHVSLFWYQQALGQGPEFLTYFQNEAQLDKSGLPSDRFFAERPEGSVSTLKIQRTQQEDSAVYLCASSLALGEDTEAFFGQGTRLTVV.

Turning to this clone: The sample holds other DNA sequences that translate to the same CDR3. This rearrangement joins TRBV27 to TRBJ2-7; D is uncertain. CDR3 length equals 13 residues. CDR1 is MNHEY and CDR2 is SMNVEV in the germline V gene (reference sequence). The ends were cut back, 5 bases at V and 1 base at J, with 9 bases in the middle. CDR3 region: CASSRRGSYEQYF. CDR3 coding DNA: TGTGCCAGCAGTCGTCGAGGTTCCTACGAGCAGTACTTC.

V and J are TRBV7-2 and TRBJ1-4; 7 positions match TRBD1. Germline CDR1 SGHTA, CDR2 FQGNSA. The CDR3 spans 16 residues. V shed 4 bases and J 8 bases; nucleotides not matched to a gene: 13. CDR3 sequence reads: CASSYEGALAMEKLFF. In DNA, the CDR3 is TGTGCCAGCAGCTACGAGGGGGCCCTGGCCATGGAAAAACTGTTTTTT.